The 21 T cell receptor beta chains presented below share a single source sample, sequenced in a study of blood T cell repertoires in COVID-19. Sequenced by immunoSEQ multiplex PCR; TCRdb stores in-frame clones only, minus some. The table lists a few hundred thousand clones, around 83% of them singletons, with 3.4% in the top ten. The source material was peripheral blood. The receptors stem from a woman younger than 30 with acute or convalescent COVID-19.

The V and J genes are TRBV19 and TRBJ1-2, with D perhaps matching TRBD1 (5 bases). Per the germline V gene, CDR1 is LNHDA and CDR2 is SQIVND (reference sequence). CDR3 length: 12 residues. V was trimmed by 5 bases and J by 8 bases, leaving 12 bases between them. This chain's CDR3 is CASSWVGAGYTF. The CDR3 bases are TGTGCCAGTAGTTGGGTAGGGGCAGGCTACACCTTC.

The count of this clone is one. The chain uses TRBV6-5 and TRBJ2-1; TRBD2 matches at 8 bases. Germline lookup yields CDR1 MNHEY and CDR2 SVGAGI. CDR3 size: 16 residues. V lost 4 bases to trimming and J lost 5 bases; unmatched junction nucleotides: 10. Here the CDR3 reads CASSSTGGRNHNEQFF. The CDR3 bases are TGTGCCAGCAGTTCCACGGGAGGGCGGAATCACAATGAGCAGTTCTTC.

A single count supports this clone. The J gene is TRBJ2-2, the V gene TRBV5-6; the D gene is possibly TRBD1 (6 bases). V was shortened by 3 bases and J by 2 bases, with 8 bases between the two germline ends. Germline values: CDR1 SGHDT, CDR2 YYEEEE. This CDR3 has 14 amino acids. Here the CDR3 DNA reads TGTGCCAGCAGCTGGACAGCCAACACCGGGGAGCTGTTTTTT. Translating gives CASSWTANTGELFF.

The V and J genes are TRBV6-5 and TRBJ2-1; the match to TRBD2 covers 10 bases. CDR3 size: 12 residues. Unmatched junction bases numbered 7, after V lost 5 bases and J lost 15 bases. Germline CDR1 is MNHEY and CDR2 is SVGAGI. This CDR3 reads CASSRLAGDLFF. DNA of the CDR3: TGTGCCAGCAGTAGGCTAGCGGGAGATCTGTTCTTC.

This clone has just a few counts. V usage is TRBV19 and J usage is TRBJ1-1; a weak D match, TRBD1 (5 bases). V lost 0 bases to trimming and J lost 10 bases, with 18 bases between them. The CDR3 totals 15 residues. In germline, CDR1 is LNHDA, CDR2 SQIVND (reference sequence). CDR3 in amino acids: CASSIDLRGSGRAFF. CDR3 coding DNA: TGTGCCAGTAGTATAGATCTAAGGGGTTCCGGGCGAGCTTTCTTT.

This clone was observed a single time. The chain combines TRBV10-3 with TRBJ1-6; possibly TRBD1 for D (5 bases). From germline, CDR1 is ENHRY and CDR2 SYGVKD. The CDR3 loop spans 17 amino acids. V was trimmed by 0 bases and J by 6 bases, leaving 15 bases between them. The CDR3 region has the DNA TGTGCCATCAGTGAGTCCCTTGGCAGGGTTGGTAATTCACCCCTCCACTTT. Encoded protein: CAISESLGRVGNSPLHF.

The chain carries TRBV10-1 and TRBJ2-5; D is perhaps TRBD2 (5 bases). CDR1 WNHNN and CDR2 SYGVQD come from the germline V gene (reference sequence). The CDR3 covers 13 residues. Trimming pared 5 bases from V and 5 bases from J, leaving 12 bases between. The CDR3 reads CASSSGIKETQYF. In nucleotides, the CDR3 is TGCGCCAGCAGTTCCGGGATCAAGGAGACCCAGTACTTC.

This clone was picked up a small number of times. This chain links TRBV6-2 or TRBV6-3 with TRBJ2-5; weak D call: TRBD2 (6 bases). From germline, CDR1 is MNHEY and CDR2 SVGEGT. The V end lost 6 bases, the J end lost 2 bases, and 22 bases lay between the germline ends. CDR3 length: 17 amino acids. The CDR3 sequence: CASSKGPGTALQETQYF. CDR3 nucleotide sequence: TGTGCCAGCAGCAAAGGCCCCGGGACTGCCCTACAAGAGACCCAGTACTTC.

This clone showed up just once. Here the CDR3 DNA reads TGTGCCAGCTCAGCAAGCGGGAACCGCGAGCAGTACTTC. It specifies CASSASGNREQYF. The chain recombines TRBV18 with TRBJ2-7, with 7 bases that match TRBD2. Germline lookup yields CDR1 KGHSH and CDR2 LQKENI. CDR3 size: 13 residues. The ends lost 5 bases at V and 6 bases at J; junction bases unmatched: 7.

The chain combines TRBV7-2 with TRBJ1-6; TRBD1 is a possible D gene (6 bases). From germline, CDR1 is SGHTA and CDR2 FQGNSA. This CDR3 comprises 17 residues. V gave up 3 bases and J gave up 8 bases, with 20 bases separating them. The CDR3 DNA reads as TGTGCCAGCAGCTTCCTTGGACAGCCCCGGGAGGATTCACCCCTCCACTTT. This encodes CASSFLGQPREDSPLHF.

J is TRBJ2-1 and V is TRBV7-2; 13 nucleotides agree with TRBD2. The trim removed 6 bases at V and 7 bases at J, leaving 9 bases unmatched. Per germline, CDR1 SGHTA and CDR2 FQGNSA. The CDR3 runs 16 residues. The CDR3 region is CASRPAGTSGKNEQFF. In DNA form, the CDR3 reads TGTGCCAGCAGACCAGCCGGGACTAGCGGGAAGAATGAGCAGTTCTTC.

V and J are TRBV7-3 and TRBJ2-5; 11 bases line up with TRBD2. V lost 5 bases, J lost 5 bases, and 7 bases stayed unmatched. There are 15 residues in the CDR3. CDR1 and CDR2 from the germline V gene are SGHTA and FQGTGA. The CDR3 here is CASSPLAGVWETQYF. CDR3 in DNA: TGTGCCAGCAGCCCACTAGCGGGAGTTTGGGAGACCCAGTACTTC.

The chain links TRBV19 to TRBJ2-6; 7 positions match TRBD1. J gave up 2 bases and V 4 bases, and 11 bases lay outside the gene matches. CDR1 and CDR2 (germline): LNHDA, SQIVND (reference sequence). CDR3 length: 18 residues. The CDR3 DNA follows: TGTGCCAGTAGTAAAAGGGGGCCCGAAGTAACTGGGGCCAACGTCCTGACTTTC. It codes for CASSKRGPEVTGANVLTF. Together with reference TRBV19 and TRBJ2-6, the CDR3 gives the full variable domain: DGGITQSPKYLFRKEGQNVTLSCEQNLNHDAMYWYRQDPGQGLRLIYYSQIVNDFQKGDIAEGYSVSREKKESFPLTVTSAQKNPTAFYLCASSKRGPEVTGANVLTFGAGSRLTVL.

The sample holds a few counts of this clone. The CDR3 nucleotides read TGTGCCAGCAGTTTAGGACAGGGGAGCAATCAGCCCCAGCATTTT. It yields the protein CASSLGQGSNQPQHF. This sequence joins TRBV28 and TRBJ1-5; 9 positions match TRBD1. The V segment lost 2 bases and the J segment 1 base; nucleotides outside the gene matches: 0. CDR1 MDHEN and CDR2 SYDVKM come from the germline V gene. The CDR3 runs to 15 residues.

This rearrangement joins TRBV5-1 to TRBJ1-4; D possibly corresponds to TRBD1 (6 bases). Germline V gene data show CDR1 as SGHRS and CDR2 as YFSETQ. The V gene lost 4 bases and the J gene lost 0 bases, with 10 bases spanning the gap. This CDR3 is 15 amino acids long. CDR3 sequence reads: CASSPQGSTNEKLFF. CDR3 coding DNA: TGCGCCAGCAGCCCTCAGGGGTCAACTAATGAAAAACTGTTTTTT.

This chain connects TRBV11-3 to TRBJ2-3, with 7 bases fitting TRBD2. Losses at the gene ends were 5 bases for V and 5 bases for J; bases not matched to a gene: 10. The CDR3 consists of 15 residues. CDR1 is SGHNT and CDR2 is YENEEA in the germline V gene. As DNA, the CDR3 is TGTGCCAGCAGCCCCTGGGGGGGTGACGTAGATACGCAGTATTTT. Encoded protein: CASSPWGGDVDTQYF.

The rearrangement links TRBV25-1 to TRBJ1-1, with D unresolved. Germline assignment: CDR1 MGHDK and CDR2 SYGVNS. The CDR3 totals 14 residues. Trimming removed 4 bases at V and 1 base at J, with 10 bases between. This chain's CDR3 is CASSGPRSNTEAFF. As DNA, the CDR3 is TGTGCCAGCAGTGGGCCCAGGTCGAACACTGAAGCTTTCTTT.

The chain is built from TRBV19 and TRBJ2-7, with D possibly TRBD1 on 6 matching bases. The CDR3 totals 15 residues. V shed 7 bases and J shed 3 bases, with 19 bases lying between them. CDR1 is LNHDA, CDR2 SQIVND, per germline (reference sequence). In DNA, the CDR3 is TGTGCCAGTAAAGAGACCTGGACAGCCCACTACGAGCAGTACTTC. Translated, it gives CASKETWTAHYEQYF.

This chain links TRBV9 with TRBJ2-7; TRBD2 matches 12 bases. Trimming took 4 bases from V and 4 from J; bases not matched to a gene: 9. From germline, CDR1 is SGDLS and CDR2 YYNGEE. The CDR3 runs to 16 residues. The CDR3, as DNA: TGTGCCAGCAGCCCCTCCCTAGCGGGAGGGCCGTACGAGCAGTACTTC. Translating gives CASSPSLAGGPYEQYF. The whole variable domain, filled in from reference TRBV9 and TRBJ2-7, reads DSGVTQTPKHLITATGQRVTLRCSPRSGDLSVYWYQQSLDQGLQFLIQYYNGEERAKGNILERFSAQQFPDLHSELNLSSLELGDSALYFCASSPSLAGGPYEQYFGPGTRLTVT.

This clone was detected only once. The chain is built from TRBV2 and TRBJ2-3; 7 bases are shared with TRBD2. Germline CDR1 reads SNHLY; CDR2 reads FYNNEI. J lost 0 bases, V lost 8 bases, and 8 bases had no gene match. This CDR3 region has 15 residues. The CDR3 nucleotides are TGTGCCAGCCATCGGGCTAGCGGTAGCACAGATACGCAGTATTTT. Amino acid sequence: CASHRASGSTDTQYF.

This clone has a handful of counts. V usage is TRBV29-1 and J usage is TRBJ1-1; TRBD1 might be the D (6 bases). From germline, CDR1 is SQVTM and CDR2 ANQGSEA. CDR3 length: 12 amino acids. V lost 5 bases and J lost 4, with 11 bases in between. The CDR3 loop reads CSVLSDSTEAFF. The CDR3 bases are TGCAGCGTTCTCTCGGACAGCACTGAAGCTTTCTTT.